The 25 T cell receptor beta chains reported below all come from one sample, sequenced in a study of T cell repertoires in cytomegalovirus infection. TCRdb analysed the reads with MiXCR anew, one entry per CDR3 protein. Of a few hundred thousand distinct CDR3 sequences in the sample, roughly 42% are singletons; the top ten hold about 46%. Antigens for these TCRs are unknown. The source was cultured PBMCs, collected from culture after CMV antigen stimulation. Receptor source: a human donor in good health (CMV status not recorded). Some clones in this sample may be carry-over from other donors' samples.

A few counts support this clonotype. The genes are TRBV19 and TRBJ2-7; D ambiguous. From germline, CDR1 is LNHDA and CDR2 SQIVND (reference sequence). The CDR3 spans 16 residues. Trimming pared 4 bases from V and 3 bases from J, leaving 19 bases between. The CDR3 DNA reads as TGTGCCAGTAGTAGGGCCGACGAGCAGCGATACTACGAGCAGTACTTC. This codes for CASSRADEQRYYEQYF.

There are a few counts of this clonotype. This chain joins TRBV2 and TRBJ1-4; D perhaps matches TRBD1 (5 bases). Germline loops: CDR1 SNHLY, CDR2 FYNNEI. This CDR3 region has 15 residues. Trimming left V 3 bases short and J 7 bases short, with 15 bases between. CDR3: CASSDKGSTLEKLFF. DNA for the CDR3: TGTGCCAGCAGTGACAAGGGGAGCACTCTTGAAAAACTGTTTTTT.

The rearrangement joins TRBV7-8 to TRBJ2-1; TRBD1 agrees at 10 bases. The CDR3 length is 17 residues. Germline lookup yields CDR1 SGHVS and CDR2 FQNEAQ. The V gene end was trimmed by 4 bases and the J gene end by 5 bases; junction bases not matched to a gene: 11. The CDR3 bases are TGTGCCAGCAGCTCCAGCCGTCGACAGGGGGCACACAATGAGCAGTTCTTC. Translated, it gives CASSSSRRQGAHNEQFF.

In its sample, this clonotype was seen many times. The chain recombines TRBV7-2 with TRBJ2-4; the match to TRBD2 covers 7 bases. Germline CDR1 is SGHTA and CDR2 is FQGNSA. The CDR3 length is 15 residues. V gave up 2 bases and J gave up 0 bases; unmatched junction bases: 1. The CDR3 DNA follows: TGTGCCAGCAGCTTAAGCGGGGTAGCCAAAAACATTCAGTACTTC. As protein: CASSLSGVAKNIQYF.

The rearrangement uses TRBV24-1 and TRBJ2-5; possibly TRBD2 for D (5 bases). This CDR3 contains 14 residues. Per germline, CDR1 KGHDR and CDR2 SFDVKD. The V gene lost 4 bases and the J gene lost 4 bases, with 12 bases spanning the gap. The CDR3 is CATSEKAGIETQYF. Here the CDR3 DNA reads TGTGCCACCAGTGAGAAGGCGGGTATAGAGACCCAGTACTTC.

J is TRBJ2-1 and V is TRBV7-2; 13 positions agree with TRBD2. The CDR3 length is 15 residues. J was trimmed by 10 bases and V by 6 bases; bases with no gene match: 9. The V gene's germline CDR1 is SGHTA and CDR2 FQGNSA. CDR3 residues: CASRPTSGRRWEQFF. DNA for the CDR3: TGTGCCAGCAGACCGACTAGCGGGAGGCGTTGGGAGCAGTTCTTC.

The gene calls are TRBV20-1 and TRBJ2-1; 10 nucleotides match TRBD2. Per the germline V gene, CDR1 is DFQATT and CDR2 is SNEGSKA (reference sequence). The CDR3 sequence is 15 residues long. Trimming took 0 bases from V and 8 from J; bases not matched to a gene: 7. The CDR3 spells CSARDLLAGVDEQFF. CDR3 DNA sequence: TGCAGTGCTAGAGATCTGCTAGCGGGAGTGGATGAGCAGTTCTTC.

This clonotype has only one observation. The chain couples TRBV3-1 to TRBJ2-1; no firm D call. CDR3 length equals 14 residues. The germline CDR1 and CDR2 sequences are LGHDT and YNNKEL (reference sequence). V lost 0 bases and J 3 bases, leaving 6 bases between the germline ends. The CDR3 region is CASSQDRYYNEQFF. The CDR3 coding sequence is TGTGCCAGCAGCCAAGACAGATACTACAATGAGCAGTTCTTC.

A few counts support this clonotype. The chain couples TRBV7-9 to TRBJ2-1; D remains unclear. The V gene's germline CDR1 is SEHNR and CDR2 FQNEAQ (reference sequence). V lost 2 bases to trimming and J lost 9 bases, with 17 bases between them. The CDR3 spans 15 residues. CDR3 in amino acids: CASSLLYPRSFEQFF. DNA of the CDR3: TGTGCCAGCAGCTTACTTTATCCTCGAAGCTTTGAGCAGTTCTTC.

The chain is built from TRBV7-4 and TRBJ1-5; D perhaps matches TRBD1 (5 bases). V was trimmed by 3 bases and J by 8 bases, leaving 11 bases between them. CDR1 and CDR2 from the germline V gene are SGHVT and SQSDAQ. The CDR3 is 13 residues long. The CDR3 region is CASSLTAMEPQHF. The CDR3 DNA reads as TGTGCCAGCAGCTTGACAGCCATGGAGCCCCAGCATTTT.

The chain carries TRBV15 and TRBJ1-5; D gene ambiguous. This CDR3 has 17 residues. Germline assignment: CDR1 LNHNV and CDR2 YYDKDF (reference sequence). Trimming shortened V by 0 bases and J by 6 bases, and 18 bases separated the two germline ends. Here the CDR3 DNA reads TGTGCCACCAGCAGAGATCCGGGGTCGGCATCGGGTCAGCCCCAGCATTTT. Translating it yields CATSRDPGSASGQPQHF.

The chain links TRBV7-2 to TRBJ2-3; 12 nucleotides agree with TRBD2. Unmatched junction bases numbered 4, after V lost 4 bases and J lost 2 bases. From germline, CDR1 is SGHTA and CDR2 FQGNSA. CDR3 length equals 16 residues. CDR3 in amino acids: CASSYSSGGATDTQYF. CDR3 coding DNA: TGTGCCAGCAGCTACTCTAGCGGGGGGGCCACAGATACGCAGTATTTT.

The gene calls are TRBV6-5 and TRBJ2-1, with a tentative D call TRBD2 (5 bases). Germline assignment: CDR1 MNHEY and CDR2 SVGAGI. V gave up 6 bases and J gave up 10 bases, with 13 bases separating them. This CDR3 region has 12 residues. CDR3 in DNA: TGTGCCAGCAGCCGGGAAGGGTGGGAGCAGTTCTTC. It codes for CASSREGWEQFF.

This chain connects TRBV12-3 or TRBV12-4 to TRBJ2-7; 11 bases fit TRBD2. The V segment lost 6 bases and the J segment 2 bases; nucleotides outside the gene matches: 12. This CDR3 region has 17 residues. CDR3 in amino acids: CASSAQIPGLAAYEQYF. CDR3 bases: TGTGCCAGCAGCGCACAGATACCGGGACTAGCGGCCTACGAGCAGTACTTC.

V and J are TRBV7-8 and TRBJ1-4; no clear D gene. CDR3 length: 18 residues. The V gene's germline CDR1 is SGHVS and CDR2 FQNEAQ. V was trimmed by 2 bases and J by 2 bases, leaving 18 bases between them. This CDR3 is CASSLRGQVIMTNEKLFF. As DNA, the CDR3 is TGTGCCAGCAGCTTACGAGGCCAAGTGATTATGACTAATGAAAAACTGTTTTTT.

As concerns this clonotype: One junction end disagrees with the germline gene, perhaps due to a read error. The rearrangement uses TRBV6-2 or TRBV6-3 and TRBJ2-1; 9 nucleotides agree with TRBD1. This CDR3 has 20 residues. Germline loops: CDR1 MNHEY, CDR2 SVGEGT. CDR3 sequence: CTSRAHLWDRASSTYNEQFF. In DNA form, the CDR3 reads TGTACCAGCAGAGCCCACCTTTGGGACAGGGCGTCTAGCACCTACAATGAGCAGTTCTTC.

V usage is TRBV29-1 and J usage is TRBJ2-5, with D unclear. The CDR3 is made up of 11 amino acids. The germline gives CDR1 SQVTM, CDR2 ANQGSEA. Deletions cut 1 base from V and 4 bases from J, with 4 bases between. DNA for the CDR3: TGCAGCGTTGAAGGAGGAGAGACCCAGTACTTC. Amino acid sequence: CSVEGGETQYF.

This rearrangement joins TRBV6-2 or TRBV6-3 to TRBJ2-1, with 11 bases matching TRBD2. The CDR3 contains 16 residues. CDR1 is MNHEY and CDR2 is SVGEGT in the germline V gene. V lost 6 bases and J lost 4; bases outside the gene matches: 8. The CDR3 DNA reads TGTGCCAGCAGCCCGATAGCGGGGGGGGGTTACAATGAGCAGTTCTTC. As protein: CASSPIAGGGYNEQFF.

This chain connects TRBV3-1 to TRBJ2-4, with 8 bases lining up with TRBD2. Germline loops: CDR1 LGHDT, CDR2 YNNKEL (reference sequence). Losses at the gene ends were 3 bases for V and 0 bases for J; bases not matched to a gene: 10. This CDR3 is built from 18 residues. In DNA form, the CDR3 reads TGTGCCAGCAGCCATGACCCGCCGGGACTAGTAGCCAAAAACATTCAGTACTTC. Its translation: CASSHDPPGLVAKNIQYF.

This rearrangement joins TRBV4-3 to TRBJ2-3, with 8 bases that match TRBD1. There are 15 residues in the CDR3. CDR1 is LGHNA, CDR2 YSLEER, per germline. Unmatched junction bases numbered 10, after V lost 5 bases and J lost 6 bases. Here the CDR3 DNA reads TGCGCCAGCAGCTTCGACAGGGGAGATGGGGATACGCAGTATTTT. Translating gives CASSFDRGDGDTQYF.

The chain combines TRBV6-5 with TRBJ2-7; D is unclear. V dropped 4 bases and J dropped 3 bases, with 16 bases sitting between them. The V gene's germline CDR1 is MNHEY and CDR2 SVGAGI. This CDR3 comprises 15 residues. The CDR3 region has the DNA TGTGCCAGCAGTTTAACGGCCAGACCCCTCTACGAGCAGTACTTC. Its protein product is CASSLTARPLYEQYF.

V and J are TRBV6-6 and TRBJ1-4; no reliable D call. There are 15 residues in the CDR3. The V and J ends lost 2 bases and 7 bases respectively, with 14 bases between them. The germline CDR1 and CDR2 sequences are MNHNY and SVGAGI (reference sequence). Here the CDR3 DNA reads TGTGCCAGCAGTTACCCGACCGGGCTCGGTGAAAAACTGTTTTTT. Translation gives CASSYPTGLGEKLFF.

This clonotype turned up a few times. This chain uses TRBV10-3 with TRBJ2-7, with a possible D match to TRBD2 (6 bases). Germline lookup yields CDR1 ENHRY and CDR2 SYGVKD. Trimming shortened V by 3 bases and J by 1 base, and 10 bases separated the two germline ends. There are 14 residues in the CDR3. Here the CDR3 DNA reads TGTGCCATCAGTGATAGGAGGGAGTCCTACGAGCAGTACTTC. Amino acid sequence: CAISDRRESYEQYF.

The chain links TRBV6-6 to TRBJ2-5, with TRBD2 matching 10 bases. The CDR3 covers 15 residues. In germline, CDR1 is MNHNY, CDR2 SVGAGI (reference sequence). J was trimmed by 4 bases and V by 2 bases; bases with no gene match: 4. DNA of the CDR3: TGTGCCAGCAGTTACGTGGTAGCGGGAGGAGAGACCCAGTACTTC. It translates to CASSYVVAGGETQYF.

The chain is built from TRBV7-9 and TRBJ2-3, with 9 bases aligning to TRBD2. The V gene's germline CDR1 is SEHNR and CDR2 FQNEAQ (reference sequence). Germline trimming cut 5 bases from V and 6 bases from J; bases unmatched to any gene: 12. The CDR3 runs to 16 residues. CDR3 in amino acids: CASSPGGSGGLDTQYF. CDR3 bases: TGTGCCAGCAGCCCGGGTGGTAGCGGGGGCCTGGATACGCAGTATTTT.